This T cell receptor beta chain originates from a study of human T cells and chemical hapten exposure. Study-wide context: On the upper back, patch tests were applied with 0.01% DPC and read at 6 days. Diagnoses of alopecia areata, totalis or universalis occurred in mostly female patients.

V shed 6 bases, J shed 6 bases, and the junction held 8 bases outside the gene matches. This CDR3 has 14 residues. Per the germline V gene, CDR1 is SNHLY and CDR2 is FYNNEI. Time point defined: patch test 3, about 24 weeks after DPC sensitization. Specified treatment: therapeutic diphenylcyclopropenone sensitization with weekly scalp DPC. The donor pool consisted of alopecia patients aged 18 to 70 years, considered suitable for DPC. MiXCR was run by TCRdb on the RACE reads, yielding one entry per CDR3 protein. The sample has around 200,000 distinct CDR3 sequences, about 25% seen once. Points from the study as a whole: Sensitizing with DPC caused no change in TCRs above 1 in 1000 frequency.

This clonotype was detected a few times. Its target is not known. This specimen was whole blood, taken in connection with sensitization to the hapten diphenylcyclopropenone (DPC). The source is a woman in her thirties or forties with alopecia areata. Some clones in this sample may be carry-over from other donors' samples. This sequence joins TRBV2 and TRBJ1-5, with 7 bases identical to TRBD1. DNA of the CDR3: TGTGCCAGCAGCGGGAACAGGGGAGGTCAGCCCCAGCATTTT. It specifies CASSGNRGGQPQHF.